Below, 26 T cell receptor beta chains from the same sample are listed, as sequenced in a study of CD8+ T cells in alopecia areata (dated by TCRdb to the late 2010s). Library generation was performed with the immunoSEQ multiplex PCR assay. To provide template for TCR sequencing, every sample had RNA extracted and reverse transcribed into cDNA. TCRdb provides this immuneACCESS table in a form limited to in-frame rearrangements. Some clones are lacking; in checked studies, under half of them reflect an unresolved V gene, and why the rest are absent is not known. This sample holds 130,000 to 150,000 clones; 62% were observed only once. Jointly, the top ten make up 30% to 45% of the sample. Sequencing used CD8+ T cells sorted from blood. These TCRs come from a human donor in good health.

The V call is TRBV27, the J call TRBJ2-5, with 9 nucleotides matching TRBD2. Germline CDR1 MNHEY, CDR2 SMNVEV (reference sequence). Trimming at V came to 3 bases and at J to 3 bases, leaving 5 bases not matched to a gene. This CDR3 is 15 amino acids long. CDR3 in DNA: TGTGCCAGCAGTTTTGGGGCGGGAGGGAAAGAGACCCAGTACTTC. It yields the protein CASSFGAGGKETQYF.

The rearrangement uses TRBV4-1 and TRBJ1-1; D remains ambiguous. Germline loops: CDR1 MGHRA, CDR2 YSYEKL. The ends were cut back, 0 bases at V and 1 base at J, with 12 bases in the middle. There are 16 residues in the CDR3. CDR3 amino acids: CASSQDRSLGNTEAFF. In DNA, the CDR3 is TGCGCCAGCAGCCAAGATCGCTCCCTAGGGAACACTGAAGCTTTCTTT.

This chain links TRBV29-1 with TRBJ2-3; TRBD2 matches at 13 bases. The CDR3 spans 14 residues. Germline loops: CDR1 SQVTM, CDR2 ANQGSEA. After removal of 3 bases from V and 4 bases from J, the junction contained 1 base not matched to a gene. The CDR3 DNA reads as TGCAGCGTTGAGGGACTAGCGGGATCAGATACGCAGTATTTT. Translation: CSVEGLAGSDTQYF.

The chain carries TRBV9 and TRBJ2-5, with 10 bases fitting TRBD1. Germline CDR1 is SGDLS and CDR2 is YYNGEE. The junction had 8 bases not matched to a gene; V was cut back by 2 bases and J by 4 bases. This CDR3 comprises 16 residues. CDR3 amino acids: CASSVSMGQGRETQYF. The DNA for the CDR3 is TGTGCCAGCAGCGTCTCGATGGGACAGGGGCGAGAGACCCAGTACTTC.

The rearrangement uses TRBV29-1 and TRBJ2-7; 7 bases agree with TRBD2. The CDR3 runs 15 residues. The V and J ends lost 2 bases and 6 bases, in that order; junction bases with no gene match: 13. Germline CDR1 is SQVTM and CDR2 is ANQGSEA. CDR3: CSVELPSGTPREQYF. The CDR3 DNA follows: TGCAGCGTTGAATTACCCAGCGGGACTCCTCGCGAGCAGTACTTC.

The chain couples TRBV29-1 to TRBJ1-1, with 7 bases aligning to TRBD1. There are 16 residues in the CDR3. Unmatched junction bases numbered 14, after V lost 1 base and J lost 6 bases. Per the germline V gene, CDR1 is SQVTM and CDR2 is ANQGSEA. In DNA, the CDR3 is TGCAGCGTTGAAGGGAGGGGGCCGAGCGGGTTAGCTGAAGCTTTCTTT. Translating it yields CSVEGRGPSGLAEAFF.

This clone was detected a few times. This chain uses TRBV29-1 with TRBJ1-1; 7 nucleotides agree with TRBD1. J gave up 1 base and V 6 bases, and 8 bases lay outside the gene matches. Germline V gene lookup returns CDR1 SQVTM and CDR2 ANQGSEA. The CDR3 consists of 14 residues. CDR3 nucleotides: TGCAGCGTAGACAGGGACGAAGGGAACACTGAAGCTTTCTTT. This codes for CSVDRDEGNTEAFF.

Concerning this clone itself: In the same sample, other DNA sequences code for this CDR3. This chain uses TRBV5-1 with TRBJ1-2; D not certain. The CDR3 loop spans 12 amino acids. Trimming shortened V by 8 bases and J by 6 bases, and 14 bases separated the two germline ends. Germline values: CDR1 SGHRS, CDR2 YFSETQ. The CDR3: CASSGVRDGYTF. CDR3 nucleotide sequence: TGCGCCAGTAGCGGAGTCCGGGATGGCTACACCTTC.

This chain links TRBV5-1 with TRBJ1-1, with D unresolved. CDR3 length: 13 amino acids. Per the germline V gene, CDR1 is SGHRS and CDR2 is YFSETQ. The V and J ends lost 0 bases and 5 bases respectively, with 8 bases between them. This CDR3 reads CASSLGSSTEAFF. The CDR3 bases are TGCGCCAGCAGCTTGGGCTCAAGTACTGAAGCTTTCTTT.

J is TRBJ2-1 and V is TRBV10-2; TRBD2 is a possible D gene (6 bases). Germline-derived CDR1 and CDR2 are WSHSY and SAAADI. The V end lost 0 bases, the J end lost 0 bases, and 12 bases lay between the germline ends. This CDR3 is 17 amino acids long. The CDR3 DNA is TGCGCCAGCAGTGAGTCGATAGGGAGGAGCTCCTACAATGAGCAGTTCTTC. This translates into CASSESIGRSSYNEQFF.

The table lists this clone with a few counts. CDR3 protein: CATRPNPAGGKNEQFF. The CDR3 DNA follows: TGCGCCACCAGACCCAATCCAGCGGGAGGGAAAAATGAGCAGTTCTTC. The chain uses TRBV5-1 and TRBJ2-1; 10 bases agree with TRBD2. This CDR3 comprises 16 residues. Unmatched junction bases numbered 16, after V lost 9 bases and J lost 7 bases. CDR1 is SGHRS and CDR2 is YFSETQ in the germline V gene.

The table lists this clone with a few counts. The chain is built from TRBV11-1 and TRBJ2-1; TRBD2 agrees at 7 bases. CDR3 length: 13 residues. V trimming: 5 bases; J trimming: 9 bases; junction bases outside the gene matches: 7. The germline gives CDR1 SGHAT, CDR2 FQDESV (reference sequence). As DNA, the CDR3 is TGTGCCAGCAGCCCCAGACTAGCTATTGAGCAGTTCTTC. Protein sequence: CASSPRLAIEQFF.

V usage is TRBV6-1 and J usage is TRBJ1-5; no clear D gene. This CDR3 has 15 residues. Trimming stripped 7 bases from V and 0 bases from J, with 13 bases between. Germline V CDR1 and CDR2: MNHNS, SASEGT. The CDR3 sequence: CASTGGFRSNQPQHF. Here the CDR3 DNA reads TGTGCCAGCACAGGAGGTTTCCGTAGCAATCAGCCCCAGCATTTT.

This clone was seen only once. This rearrangement joins TRBV7-9 to TRBJ2-1; D call uncertain. Between the trimmed V and J ends, which lost 7 bases and 2 bases, there was a span of 15 bases. The CDR3 has 15 residues. Germline lookup yields CDR1 SEHNR and CDR2 FQNEAQ (reference sequence). The CDR3 bases are TGTGCCAGCACCTTGGTTGGGGTAACCTACAATGAGCAGTTCTTC. Translation: CASTLVGVTYNEQFF. The variable domain in full, completed from reference TRBV7-9 and TRBJ2-1, reads DTGVSQNPRHKITKRGQNVTFRCDPISEHNRLYWYRQTLGQGPEFLTYFQNEAQLEKSRLLSDRFSAERPKGSFSTLEIQRTEQGDSAMYLCASTLVGVTYNEQFFGPGTRLTVL.

The sample holds a few counts of this clone. The V and J genes are TRBV13 and TRBJ2-7; D possibly corresponds to TRBD1 (5 bases). Germline values: CDR1 PRHDT, CDR2 FYEKMQ (reference sequence). The CDR3 is 13 residues long. Trimming stripped 3 bases from V and 3 bases from J, with 9 bases between. The CDR3 region has the DNA TGTGCCAGCAGCTTGGGGCAGGGCTACGAGCAGTACTTC. This translates into CASSLGQGYEQYF.

This clone was seen a few times. The chain joins TRBV28 to TRBJ2-7; D remains ambiguous. The V end was cut by 6 bases, the J end by 3 bases, with 15 bases between. Germline loops: CDR1 MDHEN, CDR2 SYDVKM. The CDR3 contains 14 residues. The CDR3 DNA follows: TGTGCCAGCAGCCCGCCGGTGCAGCTCTACGAGCAGTACTTC. Translation: CASSPPVQLYEQYF.

This clone has just a few counts. The chain recombines TRBV29-1 with TRBJ1-2, with 7 bases fitting TRBD1. Germline CDR1 SQVTM, CDR2 ANQGSEA. The length of the CDR3 is 15 residues. The ends lost 3 bases at V and 7 bases at J; junction bases unmatched: 14. Written as DNA, the CDR3 is TGCAGCGTTGACCGGAACCGGGAGGGGGCTGGTGGCTACACCTTC. Translating gives CSVDRNREGAGGYTF.

The chain employs TRBV14 and TRBJ2-1; 14 nucleotides agree with TRBD2. The V and J ends lost 2 bases and 8 bases, in that order; junction bases with no gene match: 8. CDR3 length equals 17 residues. Looked up from germline, CDR1 is SGHDN and CDR2 is FVKESK. CDR3 sequence: CASSQSGGTSGSHEQFF. DNA of the CDR3: TGTGCCAGCAGCCAATCCGGCGGGACTAGCGGGAGTCATGAGCAGTTCTTC.

The rearrangement joins TRBV29-1 to TRBJ1-2, with a possible D match to TRBD1 (5 bases). CDR1 and CDR2 (germline): SQVTM, ANQGSEA. CDR3 length: 13 residues. The V gene lost 7 bases and the J gene lost 3 bases, with 15 bases spanning the gap. This chain's CDR3 is CSARDGVDYGYTF. The CDR3 bases are TGCAGCGCCCGGGACGGGGTGGACTATGGCTACACCTTC.

In its sample, this clone was seen a few times. V and J are TRBV19 and TRBJ2-1; D remains unclear. V was shortened by 3 bases and J by 14 bases, with 14 bases between the two germline ends. Per the germline V gene, CDR1 is LNHDA and CDR2 is SQIVND (reference sequence). CDR3 length equals 12 residues. The CDR3 sequence is CASSIPGFLKFF. The CDR3 DNA is TGTGCCAGTAGTATCCCCGGGTTCTTAAAGTTCTTC.

V usage is TRBV7-8 and J usage is TRBJ2-7; possible D gene TRBD2, 5 bases. The CDR3 totals 13 residues. The V and J ends lost 0 bases and 4 bases respectively, with 7 bases between them. The germline CDR1 and CDR2 sequences are SGHVS and FQNEAQ. The CDR3 loop is CASSLAGVYEQYF. The CDR3 nucleotides are TGTGCCAGCAGCTTAGCGGGAGTTTACGAGCAGTACTTC.

The chain has TRBV5-1 and TRBJ2-7; TRBD1 aligns across 8 bases. The trim removed 1 base at V and 3 bases at J, leaving 0 bases unmatched. The CDR3 has 13 amino acids. Looked up from germline, CDR1 is SGHRS and CDR2 is YFSETQ. CDR3 nucleotide sequence: TGCGCCAGCAGCTTGACAGGGGGCTACGAGCAGTACTTC. Amino acid sequence: CASSLTGGYEQYF.

This CDR3 reads CASGTRVPGELFF. For the CDR3, the DNA is TGTGCCAGCGGAACTAGGGTTCCCGGGGAGCTGTTTTTT. The rearrangement joins TRBV7-7 to TRBJ2-2, with a tentative D call TRBD2 (5 bases). The CDR3 spans 13 residues. The germline V gene encodes CDR1 SSHAT and CDR2 FNYEAQ (reference sequence). The V end was cut by 8 bases, the J end by 6 bases, with 13 bases between.

A few counts support this clone. The J gene is TRBJ2-7, the V gene TRBV29-1, with 7 nucleotides matching TRBD2. Trimming removed 2 bases from V and 2 bases from J; junction bases left unmatched: 9. The V gene's germline CDR1 is SQVTM and CDR2 ANQGSEA. This CDR3 contains 15 residues. CDR3 sequence: CSVEFSSSGPYEQYF. The CDR3 nucleotides are TGCAGCGTTGAATTTTCGTCTAGCGGTCCCTACGAGCAGTACTTC.

V usage is TRBV4-1 and J usage is TRBJ2-3; 14 bases are a match to TRBD2. Trimming removed 0 bases from V and 2 bases from J; junction bases left unmatched: 7. The germline V gene has CDR1 MGHRA and CDR2 YSYEKL. This CDR3 has 19 residues. The CDR3 loop is CASSQEGLAGAWDTDTQYF. For the CDR3, the DNA is TGCGCCAGCAGCCAAGAGGGACTAGCGGGAGCGTGGGACACAGATACGCAGTATTTT.

The chain couples TRBV5-1 to TRBJ1-5; TRBD1 is a possible D gene (5 bases). V shed 0 bases and J shed 7 bases, with 11 bases lying between them. The CDR3 spans 14 residues. Per the germline V gene, CDR1 is SGHRS and CDR2 is YFSETQ. The DNA of the CDR3 is TGCGCCAGCAGCTTGGGATGGGGGAGCCAGCCCCAGCATTTT. Translated, it gives CASSLGWGSQPQHF.